Given below is one T cell receptor (beta chain) in context. Its antigen is still unknown. Donors were drawn from the approximately 120-subject validation cohort, separate from the roughly 700-subject first cohort. The data were obtained in a study of cytomegalovirus exposure and HLA in healthy donors. With 5 bases clipped from V and 4 bases from J, the junction kept 10 bases outside the gene matches. The CDR3 runs to 14 residues. Germline lookup yields CDR1 SQVTM and CDR2 ANQGSEA. Profiled with immunoSEQ multiplex PCR; TCRdb holds only in-frame clones, not every one. The table lists around 150,000 clones, around 90% of them singletons. General study results and limits: Most TCR sequences were seen very rarely across donors, but some public TCRs occurred in many. The authors listed 150 or so TCR beta chains as cytomegalovirus-associated. In vitro checks showed that a few CMV-associated chains really do target CMV antigens.

The V and J genes are TRBV29-1 and TRBJ2-5, with 7 bases fitting TRBD2. The clonotype originates from a woman younger than 35 in good health and CMV-seropositive. The sample was PBMCs. The CDR3 DNA is TGCAGCGTTTGGGACTACCCTGAGGGAGAGACCCAGTACTTC. It yields the protein CSVWDYPEGETQYF. Using reference TRBV29-1 and TRBJ2-5 for the parts outside the CDR3, the full variable domain is SAVISQKPSRDICQRGTSLTIQCQVDSQVTMMFWYRQQPGQSLTLIATANQGSEATYESGFVIDKFPISRPNLTFSTLTVSNMSPEDSSIYLCSVWDYPEGETQYFGPGTRLLVL.